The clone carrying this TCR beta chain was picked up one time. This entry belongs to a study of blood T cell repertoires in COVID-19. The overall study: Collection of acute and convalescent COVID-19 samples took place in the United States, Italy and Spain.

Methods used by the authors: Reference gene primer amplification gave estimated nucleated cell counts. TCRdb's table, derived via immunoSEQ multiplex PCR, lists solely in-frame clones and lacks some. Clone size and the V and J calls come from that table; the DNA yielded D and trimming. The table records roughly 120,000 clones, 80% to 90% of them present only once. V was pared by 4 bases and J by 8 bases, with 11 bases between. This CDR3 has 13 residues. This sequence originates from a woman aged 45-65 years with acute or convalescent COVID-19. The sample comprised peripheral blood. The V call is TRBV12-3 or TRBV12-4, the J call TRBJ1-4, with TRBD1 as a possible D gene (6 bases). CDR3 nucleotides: TGTGCCAGCAGTTGGGGGCTTGGGGAAAAACTGTTTTTT. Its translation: CASSWGLGEKLFF.